Presented here are 19 T cell receptor beta chains from one specimen sequenced in a study of blood T cell repertoires in COVID-19. Profiled with immunoSEQ multiplex PCR; TCRdb holds only in-frame clones, not every one. The profile covers over 130,000 clones, with approximately 84% appearing a single time and 3% to 3.5% taken by the ten largest. Input material: PBMCs or T cells enriched from blood (not recorded which). The source of these receptors is a woman aged 45-60 years with acute COVID-19.

Note on this clone: Germline is not matched at one junction end, which may reflect a read error. The V and J genes are TRBV30 and TRBJ2-5; D call uncertain. CDR3 length: 12 residues. CDR1 GTSNPN and CDR2 SVGIG come from the germline V gene (reference sequence). CDR3 DNA sequence: TGTTCCTGGAGTAGTACACAAGAGACCCAGTACTTC. Translated, it gives CSWSSTQETQYF.

This clone was detected once. The chain recombines TRBV28 with TRBJ2-7; 11 bases agree with TRBD2. From germline, CDR1 is MDHEN and CDR2 SYDVKM. V shed 7 bases, J shed 3 bases, and the junction held 8 bases outside the gene matches. The CDR3 totals 15 residues. Here the CDR3 reads CASTPSGLADYEQYF. The CDR3 DNA reads TGTGCCAGCACCCCTTCGGGACTAGCGGACTACGAGCAGTACTTC.

The CDR3 DNA sequence: TGTGCCAGTAGTATAGAAGGGGCTTTCACAGATACGCAGTATTTT. Translated, it gives CASSIEGAFTDTQYF. The V gene is TRBV19, the J gene TRBJ2-3; tentatively, D is TRBD1 (5 bases). The CDR3 extends over 15 amino acids. Per the germline V gene, CDR1 is LNHDA and CDR2 is SQIVND (reference sequence). V gave up 0 bases and J gave up 2 bases, with 9 bases separating them.

This chain connects TRBV25-1 to TRBJ2-5, with 13 bases lining up with TRBD2. The germline V gene has CDR1 MGHDK and CDR2 SYGVNS. Losses at the gene ends were 1 base for V and 4 bases for J; bases not matched to a gene: 6. This CDR3 is 17 amino acids long. The CDR3 coding sequence is TGTGCCAGCAGTGAATCCCAACTAGCGGGAGGGGTAGAGACCCAGTACTTC. This codes for CASSESQLAGGVETQYF.

The J gene is TRBJ1-5, the V gene TRBV12-1; the table calls TRBD1, which could not be checked here. TRBV12-1 is a pseudogene locus. The CDR3 spans 15 residues. The CDR3 DNA sequence: TGTGCCAGCAGCCCGCCCGACATGGCCAGTCAGCCCCAGCATTTT. This gives the protein CASSPPDMASQPQHF.

This clone was observed a single time. The rearrangement uses TRBV19 and TRBJ1-2; possible D gene TRBD1, 5 bases. Germline V lookup: CDR1 LNHDA, CDR2 SQIVND (reference sequence). The ends were cut back, 6 bases at V and 2 bases at J, with 10 bases in the middle. This CDR3 region has 13 residues. CDR3 sequence reads: CASRVGGNYGYTF. CDR3 nucleotides: TGTGCCAGTAGGGTTGGGGGGAACTATGGCTACACCTTC.

The chain couples TRBV7-2 to TRBJ2-5; 9 nucleotides match TRBD2. The germline V gene encodes CDR1 SGHTA and CDR2 FQGNSA. This CDR3 contains 15 residues. Trimming took 5 bases from V and 5 from J; bases not matched to a gene: 9. The CDR3 spells CASSPVAGEGETQYF. DNA for the CDR3: TGTGCCAGCAGCCCCGTAGCGGGAGAAGGCGAGACCCAGTACTTC.

This chain connects TRBV3-1 (or the pseudogene TRBV3-2) to TRBJ1-1, with a tentative D call TRBD1 (5 bases). V dropped 1 base and J dropped 6 bases, with 6 bases sitting between them. Germline CDR1 and CDR2: LGHDT and YNNKEL (reference sequence). This CDR3 is 12 amino acids long. For the CDR3, the DNA is TGTGCCAGCAGCCAAGTAGGGGCTGAAGCTTTCTTT. Its translation is CASSQVGAEAFF.

V gene TRBV19 combines with J gene TRBJ2-7; tentatively, D is TRBD1 (6 bases). The CDR3 runs 14 residues. Trimming took 5 bases from V and 3 from J, leaving 14 bases between them. Germline CDR1 is LNHDA and CDR2 is SQIVND (reference sequence). CDR3 coding DNA: TGTGCCAGTAGTTTATCGGGACACGTCTACGAGCAGTACTTC. This sequence encodes CASSLSGHVYEQYF.

The CDR3 sequence is CASSHAWEAGGQSPYEQYF. The CDR3 DNA is TGTGCCAGCAGCCACGCTTGGGAAGCCGGGGGACAGAGTCCCTACGAGCAGTACTTC. The chain couples TRBV11-2 to TRBJ2-7, with D possibly being TRBD1 (7 bases). The CDR3 consists of 19 residues. Trimming cost V 5 bases and J 2 bases, with 28 bases left between them. Germline V lookup: CDR1 SGHAT, CDR2 FQNNGV.

The chain's CDR3 is CASSGSANLLGEQYF. The CDR3 nucleotides read TGCGCCAGCAGCGGGTCGGCGAACCTACTAGGGGAGCAGTACTTC. The rearrangement links TRBV4-3 to TRBJ2-7, with D perhaps matching TRBD2 (5 bases). The CDR3 is 15 residues long. CDR1 and CDR2 from the germline V gene are LGHNA and YSLEER. The germline V and J ends were trimmed by 5 bases and 7 bases, with 21 bases remaining between them.

This clone was detected only a few times. The rearrangement links TRBV30 to TRBJ2-7, with TRBD1 identical over 9 bases. CDR3 length: 15 residues. CDR1 is GTSNPN, CDR2 SVGIG, per germline (reference sequence). The junction had 8 bases not matched to a gene; V was cut back by 0 bases and J by 5 bases. Here the CDR3 reads CAWSVFTGGYNEQYF. CDR3 sequence (DNA): TGTGCCTGGAGTGTGTTTACAGGGGGCTACAACGAGCAGTACTTC.

V and J are TRBV30 and TRBJ1-1, with D perhaps TRBD1 (5 bases). The CDR3 has 13 residues. The V end lost 5 bases, the J end lost 5 bases, and 15 bases lay between the germline ends. The germline V gene has CDR1 GTSNPN and CDR2 SVGIG (reference sequence). The CDR3 here is CAWARDWGTEAFF. As DNA, the CDR3 is TGTGCCTGGGCTCGGGACTGGGGGACTGAAGCTTTCTTT.

The chain couples TRBV12-3 or TRBV12-4 to TRBJ1-1; tentatively, D is TRBD1 (6 bases). This CDR3 contains 13 residues. V lost 7 bases and J lost 1, with 10 bases in between. The DNA for the CDR3 is TGTGCCAGCATACGGACAGAGAACACTGAAGCTTTCTTT. Translating it yields CASIRTENTEAFF.

J is TRBJ1-5 and V is TRBV5-1; D is perhaps TRBD1 (6 bases). This CDR3 comprises 13 residues. V was pared by 1 base and J by 4 bases, with 6 bases between. Germline V CDR1 and CDR2: SGHRS, YFSETQ. The CDR3 loop reads CASSLQGNQPQHF. CDR3 bases: TGCGCCAGCAGCTTGCAGGGGAATCAGCCCCAGCATTTT.

The genes are TRBV27 and TRBJ2-1; 14 nucleotides align to TRBD2. Losses at the gene ends were 5 bases for V and 0 bases for J; bases not matched to a gene: 6. Germline loops: CDR1 MNHEY, CDR2 SMNVEV (reference sequence). CDR3 length equals 18 residues. CDR3 in amino acids: CASSGGLAGVSSYNEQFF. Written as DNA, the CDR3 is TGTGCCAGCAGTGGGGGACTAGCGGGAGTAAGCTCCTACAATGAGCAGTTCTTC.

The chain is built from TRBV3-1 (or the pseudogene TRBV3-2) and TRBJ1-6, with TRBD1 identical over 8 bases. V dropped 3 bases and J dropped 13; count of bases not matched to a gene: 11. In germline, CDR1 is LGHDT, CDR2 YNNKEL (reference sequence). CDR3 size: 15 residues. The CDR3 DNA is TGTGCCAGCAGCCACGCAACAGGGGGTTTTTCGCCCCTCCACTTT. Its translation: CASSHATGGFSPLHF.

The J gene is TRBJ2-3, the V gene TRBV11-3, with D unclear. Germline loops: CDR1 SGHNT, CDR2 YENEEA. This CDR3 is built from 16 residues. V was cut by 6 bases and J by 2 bases, with 18 bases left in between. CDR3: CASRQKSAAYTDTQYF. Here the CDR3 DNA reads TGTGCCAGCAGACAAAAGTCCGCGGCCTACACAGATACGCAGTATTTT.

The chain has TRBV2 and TRBJ2-3; 11 positions agree with TRBD2. The ends lost 6 bases at V and 4 bases at J; junction bases unmatched: 6. The CDR3 loop spans 15 amino acids. Per germline, CDR1 SNHLY and CDR2 FYNNEI. CDR3 residues: CASRPTSGSSDTQYF. CDR3 bases: TGTGCCAGCAGACCTACTAGCGGGAGCTCAGATACGCAGTATTTT.